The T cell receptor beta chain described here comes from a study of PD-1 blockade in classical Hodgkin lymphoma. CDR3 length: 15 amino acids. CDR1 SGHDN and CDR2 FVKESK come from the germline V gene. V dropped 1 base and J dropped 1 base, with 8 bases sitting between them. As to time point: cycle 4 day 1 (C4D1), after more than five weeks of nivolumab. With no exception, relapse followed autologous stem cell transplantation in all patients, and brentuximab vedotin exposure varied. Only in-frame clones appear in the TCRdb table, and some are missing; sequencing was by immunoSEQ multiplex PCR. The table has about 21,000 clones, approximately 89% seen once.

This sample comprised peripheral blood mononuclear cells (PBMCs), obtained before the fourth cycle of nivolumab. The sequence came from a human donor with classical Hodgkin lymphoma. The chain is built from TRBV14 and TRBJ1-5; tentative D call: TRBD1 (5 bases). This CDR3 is CASSQGQGSNQPQHF. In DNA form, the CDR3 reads TGTGCCAGCAGCCAAGGTCAGGGAAGCAATCAGCCCCAGCATTTT.